A selection of T cell receptor beta chains follows, all from one sample in a study of T cells in Graves' hyperthyroidism and ophthalmopathy. From the multiplex PCR reads, TCRdb called clonotypes with MiXCR, one entry per CDR3 protein. The sample holds about 290,000 distinct CDR3 sequences, more than 10% seen once. The specimen was blood. Receptors originate from a woman in her 30s with Graves' hyperthyroidism that later progressed to Graves' ophthalmopathy. The CDR3 runs from the conserved cysteine through the conserved F or W. A D gene is named only where the DNA matches it firmly. A clone size is listed for some rows: how often the clone was seen (once, few, many), or a class if it is expanded.

D: TRBD1; J: TRBJ1-6; size: many; V: TRBV11-2; CDR3: CASSFERQGGSPLHF; DNA: TGTGCCAGCAGCTTCGAGCGACAGGGGGGGTCACCCCTCCACTTT
D: .; J: TRBJ2-7; size: many; V: TRBV18; CDR3: CASSPPVGREQYF; DNA: TGTGCCAGCTCACCACCGGTAGGTAGGGAGCAGTACTTC
D: .; J: TRBJ1-1; size: .; V: TRBV12-3/TRBV12-4; CDR3: CASKTGMKAFF; DNA: TGTGCCAGCAAAACGGGAATGAAAGCTTTCTTT
D: .; J: TRBJ2-3; size: many; V: TRBV7-2; CDR3: CASSLDGNTDTQYF; DNA: TGTGCCAGCAGCTTAGATGGGAACACAGATACGCAGTATTTT
D: .; J: TRBJ1-1; size: .; V: TRBV28; CDR3: CASLTGGDTEAFF; DNA: TGTGCCAGCCTTACTGGGGGAGACACTGAAGCTTTCTTT
D: .; J: TRBJ1-5; size: many; V: TRBV28; CDR3: CASSSSWRQPQHF; DNA: TGTGCCAGCAGTTCTTCCTGGAGGCAGCCCCAGCATTTT
D: .; J: TRBJ2-3; size: many; V: TRBV28; CDR3: CASGTVGDTQYF; DNA: TGTGCCAGCGGTACAGTAGGAGATACGCAGTATTTT
D: .; J: TRBJ1-5; size: many; V: TRBV6-1; CDR3: CASSMQRNQPQHF; DNA: TGTGCCAGCAGTATGCAGCGAAATCAGCCCCAGCATTTT
D: .; J: TRBJ1-4; size: few; V: TRBV7-3; CDR3: CASSPQREKLFF; DNA: TGTGCCAGCAGCCCCCAGAGGGAAAAACTGTTTTTT
D: TRBD1; J: TRBJ2-7; size: many; V: TRBV30; CDR3: CAVDRGQDEQYF; DNA: TGTGCCGTCGACAGGGGACAGGACGAGCAGTACTTC
D: TRBD2; J: TRBJ2-2; size: many; V: TRBV7-9; CDR3: CASSLTSGTNTGELFF; DNA: TGTGCCAGCAGCTTGACTAGCGGGACGAACACCGGGGAGCTGTTTTTT
D: TRBD2; J: TRBJ2-2; size: many; V: TRBV29-1; CDR3: CSVPKGGIGGELFF; DNA: TGCAGCGTCCCAAAGGGAGGGATCGGCGGGGAGCTGTTTTTT
D: .; J: TRBJ1-1; size: .; V: TRBV25-1; CDR3: CASSDTVGNTEAFF; DNA: TGTGCCAGCAGTGATACAGTAGGGAACACTGAAGCTTTCTTT
D: .; J: TRBJ2-1; size: many; V: TRBV4-1; CDR3: CASSQVIGEQFF; DNA: TGCGCCAGCAGCCAAGTTATAGGTGAGCAGTTCTTC
D: .; J: TRBJ2-1; size: few; V: TRBV3-1; CDR3: CASSQVEVWRAGEQFF; DNA: TGTGCCAGCAGCCAAGTAGAAGTTTGGAGGGCGGGTGAGCAGTTCTTC
D: .; J: TRBJ1-6; size: few; V: TRBV5-8; CDR3: CASSLVGSGALHF; DNA: TGTGCCAGCAGCTTGGTGGGGAGTGGGGCCCTCCACTTT
D: .; J: TRBJ2-3; size: many; V: TRBV7-3; CDR3: CASSLPLRGFSTDTQYF; DNA: TGTGCCAGCAGCTTACCCCTTCGTGGATTTAGCACAGATACGCAGTATTTT
D: TRBD2; J: TRBJ2-1; size: many; V: TRBV7-2; CDR3: CASSLVRTSGEQFF; DNA: TGTGCCAGCAGCTTAGTTAGGACTAGCGGTGAGCAGTTCTTC
D: .; J: TRBJ2-3; size: .; V: TRBV20-1; CDR3: CSAVISGKGDTQYF; DNA: TGCAGTGCCGTAATCTCGGGGAAAGGAGATACGCAGTATTTT
D: .; J: TRBJ2-7; size: .; V: TRBV4-3; CDR3: CASSQDFQLEQYF; DNA: TGCGCCAGCAGCCAAGATTTCCAGCTCGAGCAGTACTTC
D: .; J: TRBJ1-3; size: many; V: TRBV27; CDR3: CASSLEGIAGNTIYF; DNA: TGTGCCAGCAGTTTAGAGGGCATCGCTGGAAACACCATATATTTT
D: TRBD2; J: TRBJ2-2; size: many; V: TRBV4-2; CDR3: CASRIAGANTGELFF; DNA: TGTGCCAGCAGAATAGCGGGCGCGAACACCGGGGAGCTGTTTTTT
D: TRBD1; J: TRBJ1-4; size: .; V: TRBV19; CDR3: CASSIWAGGGEKLFF; DNA: TGTGCCAGTAGTATTTGGGCAGGGGGAGGTGAAAAACTGTTTTTT
D: .; J: TRBJ2-5; size: many; V: TRBV11-2; CDR3: CASSQTGPAGETQYF; DNA: TGTGCCAGCAGCCAGACGGGACCCGCCGGAGAGACCCAGTACTTC
D: TRBD1; J: TRBJ2-7; size: many; V: TRBV6-2/TRBV6-3; CDR3: CATRTGVGEQYF; DNA: TGTGCCACCCGGACAGGGGTGGGCGAGCAGTACTTC
D: TRBD2; J: TRBJ2-7; size: few; V: TRBV20-1; CDR3: CSARDTSARYEQYF; DNA: TGCAGTGCTAGGGATACTAGCGCCAGATACGAGCAGTACTTC
D: .; J: TRBJ2-1; size: many; V: TRBV11-2; CDR3: CASSYLRSSYNEQFF; DNA: TGTGCCAGCAGCTACCTACGGAGCTCCTACAATGAGCAGTTCTTC
D: TRBD2; J: TRBJ2-1; size: few; V: TRBV7-9; CDR3: CASSPRQGALTSGRASSSYNEQFF; DNA: TGTGCCAGCAGCCCCCGACAGGGGGCCTTGACTAGCGGGAGGGCCTCGAGCTCCTACAATGAGCAGTTCTTC
D: TRBD2; J: TRBJ2-2; size: many; V: TRBV6-1; CDR3: CASREAGANTGELFF; DNA: TGTGCCAGCAGAGAAGCGGGAGCGAACACCGGGGAGCTGTTTTTT
D: .; J: TRBJ2-2; size: .; V: TRBV5-4; CDR3: CASSPPGGVDTGELFF; DNA: TGTGCCAGCAGCCCTCCCGGGGGTGTGGACACCGGGGAGCTGTTTTTT
D: .; J: TRBJ1-1; size: many; V: TRBV9; CDR3: CASSVWVGGGSAYEAFF; DNA: TGTGCCAGCAGCGTATGGGTCGGTGGGGGGTCCGCGTATGAAGCTTTCTTT
D: .; J: TRBJ1-6; size: .; V: TRBV27; CDR3: CASSLSMNSPLHF; DNA: TGTGCCAGCAGTTTATCGATGAATTCACCCCTCCACTTT
D: .; J: TRBJ1-1; size: many; V: TRBV5-6; CDR3: CASSLASAWSKAFF; DNA: TGTGCCAGCAGCTTGGCCAGCGCGTGGTCCAAAGCTTTCTTT
D: .; J: TRBJ2-7; size: many; V: TRBV4-3; CDR3: CASSQDSLNRYEQYF; DNA: TGCGCCAGCAGCCAAGATTCCCTGAATCGCTACGAGCAGTACTTC
D: TRBD1; J: TRBJ2-2; size: few; V: TRBV11-2; CDR3: CASSLDSGQGAYGELFF; DNA: TGTGCCAGCAGCTTAGATTCGGGACAGGGGGCGTACGGGGAGCTGTTTTTT
D: .; J: TRBJ2-2; size: many; V: TRBV5-6; CDR3: CASSVTLRGPNTGELFF; DNA: TGTGCCAGCAGCGTAACCTTACGCGGGCCAAACACCGGGGAGCTGTTTTTT
D: .; J: TRBJ2-1; size: once; V: TRBV9; CDR3: CASSTDVKVEQFF; DNA: TGTGCCAGCAGCACGGACGTCAAGGTCGAGCAGTTCTTC
D: TRBD1; J: TRBJ1-1; size: many; V: TRBV3-1; CDR3: CASSNSRDSTEAFF; DNA: TGTGCCAGCAGCAACTCCCGGGACAGCACTGAAGCTTTCTTT
D: TRBD1; J: TRBJ1-5; size: many; V: TRBV27; CDR3: CASSPSTGFSQPQHF; DNA: TGTGCCAGCAGTCCGTCGACAGGGTTCAGTCAGCCCCAGCATTTT
D: TRBD1; J: TRBJ2-3; size: many; V: TRBV25-1; CDR3: CASRQGATDTQYF; DNA: TGTGCCAGCAGACAGGGGGCAACAGATACGCAGTATTTT
D: .; J: TRBJ1-3; size: many; V: TRBV27; CDR3: CASRQSNSGNTIYF; DNA: TGTGCCAGCAGACAGTCAAACTCTGGAAACACCATATATTTT
D: .; J: TRBJ2-2; size: many; V: TRBV19; CDR3: CASSIVGGFTGELFF; DNA: TGTGCCAGTAGTATCGTTGGGGGTTTCACCGGGGAGCTGTTTTTT
D: .; J: TRBJ2-7; size: many; V: TRBV20-1; CDR3: CSARAGRHEQYF; DNA: TGCAGTGCTAGAGCTGGGCGCCACGAGCAGTACTTC